The rows below give T cell receptor beta chains drawn from one sample of a study of human T cells and chemical hapten exposure. TCRdb called the RACE reads again in MiXCR, with one record for every CDR3 protein. The table has 42,000 or so distinct CDR3 sequences, over 3.5% seen once. The sequencing here drew on whole blood, taken in connection with sensitization to the hapten diphenylcyclopropenone (DPC). The receptors shown here come from a man aged 50-60 years with alopecia areata. Some clones in this sample may be carry-over from other donors' samples. Both conserved end residues are part of each CDR3. Fields, in order: V gene, J gene, CDR3 protein.

v_gene: TRBV12-3/TRBV12-4
j_gene: TRBJ1-1
CDR3aa: CASRKGTVNTEAFF

v_gene: TRBV30
j_gene: TRBJ1-1
CDR3aa: CAWSVLKEAFF

v_gene: TRBV28
j_gene: TRBJ1-2
CDR3aa: CASTLAGIGYGYTF

v_gene: TRBV3-1
j_gene: TRBJ2-2
CDR3aa: CASSRTSTGELFF

v_gene: TRBV28
j_gene: TRBJ1-1
CDR3aa: CATDTDIENTEAFF

v_gene: TRBV14
j_gene: TRBJ1-4
CDR3aa: CASSQEIDRSNEKLFF

v_gene: TRBV5-1
j_gene: TRBJ2-1
CDR3aa: CASSGRISSGSSYNEQFF

v_gene: TRBV5-1
j_gene: TRBJ2-3
CDR3aa: CASSPLGTDTQYF

v_gene: TRBV10-3
j_gene: TRBJ2-7
CDR3aa: CASGGQGDEQYF

v_gene: TRBV4-2
j_gene: TRBJ2-1
CDR3aa: CASSQENPSWSSYNEQFF

v_gene: TRBV2
j_gene: TRBJ2-5
CDR3aa: CASSEDGRGTQYF

v_gene: TRBV2
j_gene: TRBJ2-2
CDR3aa: CASIPPGPSGELFF

v_gene: TRBV4-1
j_gene: TRBJ1-5
CDR3aa: CASSQTVQGNQPQHF

v_gene: TRBV6-5
j_gene: TRBJ2-3
CDR3aa: CASSYEGAGTDTQYF

v_gene: TRBV20-1
j_gene: TRBJ2-1
CDR3aa: CSAEGPSGSSYNEQFF

v_gene: TRBV6-4
j_gene: TRBJ2-1
CDR3aa: CASSDSLAGGNEQFF

v_gene: TRBV27
j_gene: TRBJ1-1
CDR3aa: CASSLWGTGGTEAFF

v_gene: TRBV19
j_gene: TRBJ2-6
CDR3aa: CASKEDRGANVLTF

v_gene: TRBV7-9
j_gene: TRBJ2-3
CDR3aa: CASSSLTGEGTDTQYF

v_gene: TRBV2
j_gene: TRBJ1-2
CDR3aa: CASSEMRGRSYGYTF

v_gene: TRBV5-1
j_gene: TRBJ2-5
CDR3aa: CASSLGTSGPQETQYF

v_gene: TRBV12-3/TRBV12-4
j_gene: TRBJ1-1
CDR3aa: CASSPSDLQVGTEAFF

v_gene: TRBV7-8
j_gene: TRBJ2-7
CDR3aa: CASGDRVKSWEQYF

v_gene: TRBV7-2
j_gene: TRBJ2-3
CDR3aa: CASSLGLAASTDTQYF

v_gene: TRBV28
j_gene: TRBJ2-7
CDR3aa: CASSSLFGTSGSSSYEQYF

v_gene: TRBV5-1
j_gene: TRBJ1-4
CDR3aa: CASSPRADEKLFF

v_gene: TRBV6-2/TRBV6-3
j_gene: TRBJ1-1
CDR3aa: CASSYVRTTEAFF

v_gene: TRBV2
j_gene: TRBJ2-4
CDR3aa: CASSLEGREMRNIQYF

v_gene: TRBV20-1
j_gene: TRBJ1-2
CDR3aa: CSGRLGYTF

v_gene: TRBV12-3/TRBV12-4
j_gene: TRBJ2-3
CDR3aa: CASSLLGSGTDTQYF

v_gene: TRBV5-1
j_gene: TRBJ2-1
CDR3aa: CASSLTGGPEQFF

v_gene: TRBV29-1
j_gene: TRBJ1-1
CDR3aa: CSARERGKGTEAFF

v_gene: TRBV9
j_gene: TRBJ2-5
CDR3aa: CASSVASRETQYF

v_gene: TRBV2
j_gene: TRBJ1-1
CDR3aa: CASSGQRWVNTEAFF

v_gene: TRBV28
j_gene: TRBJ2-7
CDR3aa: CASSLQRGLGYEQYF

v_gene: TRBV12-3/TRBV12-4
j_gene: TRBJ1-5
CDR3aa: CASSTKKGQPQHF

v_gene: TRBV12-3/TRBV12-4
j_gene: TRBJ2-7
CDR3aa: CASRRDGRTYEQYF

v_gene: TRBV12-5
j_gene: TRBJ1-5
CDR3aa: CASGSGPDDQPQHF

v_gene: TRBV18
j_gene: TRBJ1-1
CDR3aa: CASSQGRTDTEAFF

v_gene: TRBV3-1
j_gene: TRBJ2-3
CDR3aa: CASCWGEGDTQYF